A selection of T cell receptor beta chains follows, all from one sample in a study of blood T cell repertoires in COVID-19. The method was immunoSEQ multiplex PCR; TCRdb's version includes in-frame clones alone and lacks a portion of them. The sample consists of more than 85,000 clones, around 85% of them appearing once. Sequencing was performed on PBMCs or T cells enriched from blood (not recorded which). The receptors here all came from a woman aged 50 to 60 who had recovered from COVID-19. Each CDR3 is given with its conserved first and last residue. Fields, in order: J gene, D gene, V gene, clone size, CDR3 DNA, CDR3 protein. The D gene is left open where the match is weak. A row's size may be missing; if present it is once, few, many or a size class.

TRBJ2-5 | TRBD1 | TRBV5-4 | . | TGTGCCAGCAGCTTGGGAGGGACAGCCCAAGAGACCCAGTACTTC | CASSLGGTAQETQYF
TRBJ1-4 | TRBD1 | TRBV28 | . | TGTGCCAGCACCCCCGCGGGGACAGGGAGGGAAAAACTGTTTTTT | CASTPAGTGREKLFF
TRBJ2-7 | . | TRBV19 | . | TGTGCCAGTAGTCAACGACAGGAATCCTACGAGCAGTACTTC | CASSQRQESYEQYF
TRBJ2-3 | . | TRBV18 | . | TGTGCCAGCTCACCGGGACAACCTAGCACAGATACGCAGTATTTT | CASSPGQPSTDTQYF
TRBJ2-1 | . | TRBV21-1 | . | TGTGCCGGCCGAAGAAGGACTAGCGGGGGGAGCTCCTACAATGAGCAGTTCTTC | CAGRRRTSGGSSYNEQFF
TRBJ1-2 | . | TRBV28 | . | TGTGCCAGCAGTGCCGAGGGACTTGGGGGTGGCTACACCTTC | CASSAEGLGGGYTF
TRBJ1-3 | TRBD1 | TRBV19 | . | TGTGCCAGTAGCCTCGACAGGGGGCTCAACACCATATATTTT | CASSLDRGLNTIYF
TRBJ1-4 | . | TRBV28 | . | TGTGCCTCCTCCCGGCGGGCAACTAATGAAAAACTGTTTTTT | CASSRRATNEKLFF
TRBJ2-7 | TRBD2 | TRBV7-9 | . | TGTGCCAGCAGCTCACCGAGCGGGAGGGCCAGTGAGCAGTACTTC | CASSSPSGRASEQYF
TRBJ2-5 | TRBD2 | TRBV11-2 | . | TGTGCCACCTCCAGAGGGGGTGGACTAGCGGGCCAAGAGACCCAGTACTTC | CATSRGGGLAGQETQYF
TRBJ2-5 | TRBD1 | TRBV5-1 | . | TGCGCCAGCAGCCCCGCGGACAGGTCCGATTGGGAGACCCAGTACTTC | CASSPADRSDWETQYF
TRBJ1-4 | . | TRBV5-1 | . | TGCGCCAGCAGCCCCGGAGATCAGGAAAAACTGTTTTTT | CASSPGDQEKLFF
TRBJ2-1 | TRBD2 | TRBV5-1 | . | TGCGCCAGCAGCCTATCCGGGACTAGCTTCAATGAGCAGTTCTTC | CASSLSGTSFNEQFF
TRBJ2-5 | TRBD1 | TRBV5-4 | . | TGTGCCAGCAGCCCACCGGGACAGGCGAACCAAGAGACCCAGTACTTC | CASSPPGQANQETQYF
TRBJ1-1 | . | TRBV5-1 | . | TGCGCCAGCAGCCAAGGGGAGGGGATGAACACTGAAGCTTTCTTT | CASSQGEGMNTEAFF
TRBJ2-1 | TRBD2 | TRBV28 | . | TGTGCCACCACGGGGGGTGAGGAGCAGTTCTTC | CATTGGEEQFF
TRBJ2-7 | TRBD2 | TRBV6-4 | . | TGTGCCAGCATTGGGACTAGCCCCCTCTACGAGCAGTACTTC | CASIGTSPLYEQYF
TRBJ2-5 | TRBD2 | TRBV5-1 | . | TGCGCCAGCAGCTTGGTGAGCGGGGGGCAAGAGACCCAGTACTTC | CASSLVSGGQETQYF
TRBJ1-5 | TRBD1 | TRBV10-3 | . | TGTGCCATCAGTGAAAACACAGGGGGCTCGGCTAAGATTCCCCAGCCCCAGCATTTT | CAISENTGGSAKIPQPQHF
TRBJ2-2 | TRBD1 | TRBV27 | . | TGTGCCAGCAGGACGGACAGGCAACGAACCGGGGAGCTGTTTTTT | CASRTDRQRTGELFF
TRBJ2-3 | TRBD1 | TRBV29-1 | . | TGCAGCGTTGTCACCACCGACAGGGTGAGGAAAGATACGCAGTATTTT | CSVVTTDRVRKDTQYF
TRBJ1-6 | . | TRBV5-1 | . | TGCGCCAGCAGCTTGGGACAGACTAATTCACCCCTCCACTTT | CASSLGQTNSPLHF
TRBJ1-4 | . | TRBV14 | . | TGTGCCAGCAGCCCTCGGGCAGGACAGAAAAATGAAAAACTGTTTTTT | CASSPRAGQKNEKLFF
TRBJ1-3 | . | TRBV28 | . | TGTGCCAGCAGTTTAGCGGCGGATTCCGGCTCTGGAAACACCATATATTTT | CASSLAADSGSGNTIYF
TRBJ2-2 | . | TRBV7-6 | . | TGTGCCAGCACGGGTCAATCGAACACCGGGGAGCTGTTTTTT | CASTGQSNTGELFF
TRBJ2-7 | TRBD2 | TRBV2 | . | TGTGCCAGCACTGGACTAGGGCAGTACTTC | CASTGLGQYF
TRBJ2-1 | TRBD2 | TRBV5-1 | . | TGCGCCAGCAGCCCGGGGACTAGCGGGCATTCCTACAATGAGCAGTTCTTC | CASSPGTSGHSYNEQFF
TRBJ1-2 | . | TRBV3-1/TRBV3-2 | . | TGTGCCAGCAGCCGGGCCCGGGAATCGGGCTACACCTTC | CASSRARESGYTF
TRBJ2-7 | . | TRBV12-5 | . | TGTGCTAGTGATATCCGAGGCTCGTCCTACGAGCAGTACTTC | CASDIRGSSYEQYF
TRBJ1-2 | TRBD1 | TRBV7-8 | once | TGTGCCAGCAGCCCGGGCGGACAGGCTCGCCTATATGGCTACACCTTC | CASSPGGQARLYGYTF
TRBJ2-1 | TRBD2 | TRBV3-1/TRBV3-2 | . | TGTGCCAGCAGCCTGAGTGTACTAGCGAGTAAGTTCTTC | CASSLSVLASKFF
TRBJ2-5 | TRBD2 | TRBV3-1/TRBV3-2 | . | TGTGCCAGCAGCCGACGGACTAGCGGACCACAAGAGACCCAGTACTTC | CASSRRTSGPQETQYF
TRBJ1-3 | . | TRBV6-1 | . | TGTGCCAGCAGTGAATTCGGGGTTTCTTCTGGAAACACCATATATTTT | CASSEFGVSSGNTIYF
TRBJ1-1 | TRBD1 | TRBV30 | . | TGTGCCTGGGGCAGACAGGGGGTTGAAGCTTTCTTT | CAWGRQGVEAFF
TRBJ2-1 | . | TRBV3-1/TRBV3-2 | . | TGTGCCAGCAGCCAGGGGGGGGGCGAGCAGTTCTTC | CASSQGGGEQFF
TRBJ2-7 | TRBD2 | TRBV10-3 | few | TGTGCCGCGGGACTAGCCTACGAGCAGTACTTC | CAAGLAYEQYF
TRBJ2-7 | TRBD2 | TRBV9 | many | TGTGCCAGCAGCCCCAATCCGGGAGGGGGATCCTACGAGCAGTACTTC | CASSPNPGGGSYEQYF
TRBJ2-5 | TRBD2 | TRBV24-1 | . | TGTGCCACCAGTGATCCTACTAGCGGCCAAGAGACCCAGTACTTC | CATSDPTSGQETQYF
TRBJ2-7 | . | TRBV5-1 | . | TGCGCCAGCAGCTTGACGGGGGTCTACGAGCAGTACTTC | CASSLTGVYEQYF
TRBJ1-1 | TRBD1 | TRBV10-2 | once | TGCGCCAGCATCGGACAGGTCATGAACACTGAAGCTTTCTTT | CASIGQVMNTEAFF
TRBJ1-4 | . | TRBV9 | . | TGTGCCAGCAGCGTAGATACAGGAAATAATGAAAAACTGTTTTTT | CASSVDTGNNEKLFF
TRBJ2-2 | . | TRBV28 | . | TGTGCCAGCAGCTCCCCGAACAGGGCCGACACCGGGGAGCTGTTTTTT | CASSSPNRADTGELFF
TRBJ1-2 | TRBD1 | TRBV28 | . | TGTGCCAGCAGTTTATTGGACAGGGGAAGGTATGGCTACACCTTC | CASSLLDRGRYGYTF
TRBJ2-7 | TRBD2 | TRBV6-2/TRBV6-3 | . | TGTGCCAGCAGTTACGTTGGACTAGCGGGAGGATCCTACGAGCAGTACTTC | CASSYVGLAGGSYEQYF
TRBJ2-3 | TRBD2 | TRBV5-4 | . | TGTGCCAGCAGCTTGGGGGCGGGAGTTGGGCAAGTGCCGCAGTATTTT | CASSLGAGVGQVPQYF
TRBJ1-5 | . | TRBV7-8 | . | TGTGCCAGCAGCTTAGGAGGGTTCAATCAGCCCCAGCATTTT | CASSLGGFNQPQHF
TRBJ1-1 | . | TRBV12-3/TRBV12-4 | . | TGTGCCAGCAGTCCGCGGTTTGTAGCTTTCTTT | CASSPRFVAFF
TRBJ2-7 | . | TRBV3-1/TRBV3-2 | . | TGTGCCAGCAGCCAGAGACTAGCCTACGAGCAGTACTTC | CASSQRLAYEQYF
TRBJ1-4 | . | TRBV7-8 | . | TGTGCCAGCAGCCATTTATCAACTAATGAAAAACTGTTTTTT | CASSHLSTNEKLFF
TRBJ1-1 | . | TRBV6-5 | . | TGTGCCAGCAGTTTAACCACAACCACTGAAGCTTTCTTT | CASSLTTTTEAFF
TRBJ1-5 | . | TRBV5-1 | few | TGCGCCAGCAGCTTGGATAGCGGTCAGCCCCAGCATTTT | CASSLDSGQPQHF
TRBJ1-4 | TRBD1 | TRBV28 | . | TGTGCCAGCAGGCTACAGGGGCAGGCTAATGAAAAACTGTTTTTT | CASRLQGQANEKLFF
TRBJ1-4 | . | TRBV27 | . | TGTGCCAGCAGTTCACAAGACAGTTATGAAAAACTGTTTTTT | CASSSQDSYEKLFF
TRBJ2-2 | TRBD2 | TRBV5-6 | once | TGTGCCAGCAGCTTGGAGTCTAGCGGGGGGGCCGGGGAGCTGTTTTTT | CASSLESSGGAGELFF
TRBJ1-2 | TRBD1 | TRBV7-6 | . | TGTGCCAGCAGCTTGGTAACAGGGGTTGATGGCTACACCTTC | CASSLVTGVDGYTF